This T cell receptor (beta chain) was retrieved from a study of blood T cells in healthy people across ages (dated by TCRdb to between 2015 and 2017). Turning to the overall study: In model experiments, roughly one uniquely barcoded TCR beta cDNA molecule per two T cells was captured by template switching. Using deep sequencing normalized with unique cDNA molecular identifiers, the study measured how TCR beta repertoire diversity changes with age. The donors were split into four age groups: young (average around 15 years), middle-aged (about 40), aged (approximately 60) and long-lived (roughly 86). To avoid experimental bias, donors of different ages were randomly spread across the sequencing lanes. For two donors (one aged 18 to 30 and one aged 80 or older), the study analyzed two additional independent replicas of 1 million unique cDNA reads from the same blood draw. Points the paper makes about the study in general: Estimates of total diversity based on one million sequenced T cells were considered lower bounds and underestimates. Because the CMV infection status of the donors was unknown, age-related changes in expanded clonotypes may potentially have been confounded. Compared with the aged group, more naive CD4+ T cells, fewer expanded clones and increased TCR diversity were shown by the long-lived group, suggesting age selection. Since profiling was done on bulk unsorted PBMCs, naive and antigen-experienced compartments could not be conclusively compared. As age increased, observed TCR beta diversity per million T cells dropped in a roughly linear way, and a significant reduction was already evident by age 40. Observed TCR beta diversity correlated strongly with the percentage of naive T cells measured by flow cytometry.

Reading from cysteine to phenylalanine, the CDR3 counts 15 amino acids. CDR3 DNA only is kept here, 45 bases in frame from base 1. Trimming accounts for 0 bases at V and 7 bases at J, while the number of junction bases matched to no gene is 6. CDR1 and CDR2, per the germline V gene, are SGDLS and YYNGEE. Notes on this clonotype: Its antigen is still unknown. No clone much larger than this one lies a single base away; base qualities are absent.

Libraries were prepared through 5' RACE. TCRdb lists the instrument as Illumina HiSeq 2500. A second PCR of roughly 7 to 11 cycles was performed with a sample-barcoded 5' primer and a J-beta primer mix. A unique molecular identifier was introduced onto each TCR beta cDNA molecule by a template-switch 5' adaptor carrying 12 random nucleotides. Each sample yielded at least 2.5 million CDR3-containing paired-end reads. All of the RNA was converted into first-strand cDNA using the Mint cDNA synthesis kit, with a TRBC-specific oligonucleotide serving as the primer. After uracil-DNA glycosylase treatment, a first 18-cycle PCR used universal primers M1SS and BC2_uni_R on all cDNA. The study's own analysis went as follows. Each sample was normalized by randomly selecting 1 million high-quality reads, each carrying a distinct molecular identifier. Reads with shared molecular identifiers were discarded instead of being binned into consensus sequences. CDR3 identification, clonotype clustering and error correction used MiTCR with a Q25 quality threshold and the strictest error-elimination algorithm. Lower-bound total TCR beta diversity was estimated with a nonparametric unseen species model using Euler transformation. TCRdb applied fastp at Q25 and MiXCR to the public reads, then kept only in-frame beta chains. Merged by CDR3 protein, the rows form single entries marked with the most common genes and DNA. TCRdb, not the original authors, processed these V and J calls. The sample table shows about 760,000 distinct CDR3 sequences, and just over 55% are seen once. The top ten hold around 24% of the sample.

The donors were about 40 Caucasian individuals from Russia, aged about 6 to 100 years, who were systemically healthy. Around 10 milliliters of peripheral blood were drawn from each donor into EDTA-treated Vacutainer tubes. PBMCs were isolated by Ficoll-Paque density-gradient centrifugation, with at least 7 million obtained per sample. Total RNA, at least 6 micrograms per sample, was extracted from PBMCs with Trizol reagent. The percentages of naive CD45RAhigh/CD27high T cells were determined by flow cytometry on a PBMC aliquot from every donor. Material for sequencing was blood. The sequence joins TRBV9 to TRBJ2-1; the central 8 bases match TRBD1. The source is a man between 35 and 55 years old in good health. The nucleotides read TGTGCCAGCAGCGTAGGGGACAGGCAAAGGAATGAGCAGTTCTTC. Its protein is CASSVGDRQRNEQFF.